These 21 T cell receptor beta chains share one sample of origin, sequenced in a study of OX40 agonist ivuxolimab in advanced cancers. The method was the immunoSEQ multiplex PCR assay. As stored in TCRdb, this immuneACCESS dataset retains in-frame rearrangements with V and J assigned. A fraction of the clones does not appear; measured against another copy, unresolved V genes explain less than half of the discrepancy, and the remainder lacks a known reason. The sample includes around 72,000 clones, with approximately 78% observed a single time. Over 0.4% of the sample rests with the top ten. This sample comprised CD4+ or CD8+ T cells sorted from blood, obtained in a trial of the OX40 agonist ivuxolimab. The receptor set was obtained from an adult with an advanced solid tumor such as melanoma, head and neck, liver or kidney cancer.

The chain has TRBV5-1 and TRBJ1-4; 7 bases align to TRBD1. J was trimmed by 8 bases and V by 3 bases; bases with no gene match: 10. CDR3 length equals 15 residues. Looked up from germline, CDR1 is SGHRS and CDR2 is YFSETQ. CDR3: CASSSETGRNEKLFF. The DNA for the CDR3 is TGCGCCAGCAGCTCGGAGACAGGGAGGAACGAAAAACTGTTTTTT.

V is TRBV6-5 and J is TRBJ2-3; tentatively, D is TRBD1 or TRBD2 (6 bases each). Trimming left V 2 bases short and J 4 bases short, with 10 bases between. Germline values: CDR1 MNHEY, CDR2 SVGAGI. The CDR3 has 14 amino acids. The CDR3 protein is CASSYGGLADTQYF. The CDR3 nucleotides are TGTGCCAGCAGTTACGGGGGGCTAGCAGATACGCAGTATTTT.

The sample holds one count of this clone. This chain joins TRBV7-8 and TRBJ2-1; 7 bases match TRBD1. From germline, CDR1 is SGHVS and CDR2 FQNEAQ. V shed 5 bases, J shed 7 bases, and the junction held 14 bases outside the gene matches. This CDR3 is 16 amino acids long. Here the CDR3 reads CASSLRRDRNRNEQFF. For the CDR3, the DNA is TGTGCCAGCAGCCTAAGACGGGACAGAAATCGGAATGAGCAGTTCTTC.

The chain carries TRBV6-1 and TRBJ2-7; a possible D gene is TRBD1 (6 bases). The germline gives CDR1 MNHNS, CDR2 SASEGT. The CDR3 length is 12 residues. The V and J ends lost 5 bases and 3 bases respectively, with 8 bases between them. CDR3 bases: TGTGCCAGCAGTTTACAGGGCTACGAGCAGTACGTC. It codes for CASSLQGYEQYV.

The chain carries TRBV15 and TRBJ2-5; weak D call: TRBD2 (6 bases). CDR3 length: 15 residues. Trimming pared 5 bases from V and 4 bases from J, leaving 17 bases between. Germline lookup yields CDR1 LNHNV and CDR2 YYDKDF (reference sequence). The CDR3 region is CATSGAGTDRETQYF. As DNA, the CDR3 is TGTGCCACCAGCGGGGCGGGGACGGATAGAGAGACCCAGTACTTC.

The chain is built from TRBV5-1 and TRBJ1-4; perhaps TRBD1 as D (5 bases). Between the trimmed V and J ends, which lost 0 bases and 0 bases, there was a span of 6 bases. This CDR3 comprises 15 residues. Germline V gives CDR1 SGHRS, CDR2 YFSETQ. CDR3 coding DNA: TGCGCCAGCAGCTTGGGAGGGGCAACTAATGAAAAACTGTTTTTT. Protein: CASSLGGATNEKLFF.

The chain recombines TRBV28 with TRBJ2-3; the D gene is possibly TRBD2 (5 bases). Germline CDR1 reads MDHEN; CDR2 reads SYDVKM. The CDR3 sequence is 14 residues long. The germline V and J ends were trimmed by 3 bases and 2 bases, with 9 bases remaining between them. For the CDR3, the DNA is TGTGCCAGCAGTTTGGGCGGGTACACAGATACGCAGTATTTT. This codes for CASSLGGYTDTQYF.

V usage is TRBV18 and J usage is TRBJ2-1; 7 nucleotides line up with TRBD1. Germline trimming cut 6 bases from V and 8 bases from J; bases unmatched to any gene: 4. Germline values: CDR1 KGHSH, CDR2 LQKENI. The length of the CDR3 is 12 residues. CDR3 in amino acids: CASSGQRDEQFF. DNA for the CDR3: TGTGCCAGCTCGGGACAGAGGGATGAGCAGTTCTTC. The complete variable domain, with remaining parts taken from reference TRBV18 and TRBJ2-1, reads NAGVMQNPRHLVRRRGQEARLRCSPMKGHSHVYWYRQLPEEGLKFMVYLQKENIIDESGMPKERFSAEFPKEGPSILRIQQVVRGDSAAYFCASSGQRDEQFFGPGTRLTVL.

The V call is TRBV5-1, the J call TRBJ2-5; a weak D match, TRBD2 (5 bases). The CDR3 has 15 amino acids. Germline CDR1 reads SGHRS; CDR2 reads YFSETQ. V gave up 0 bases and J gave up 1 base, with 10 bases separating them. This chain's CDR3 is CASSLGGSVQETQYF. CDR3 nucleotides: TGCGCCAGCAGCTTGGGAGGTAGCGTCCAAGAGACCCAGTACTTC.

V usage is TRBV28 and J usage is TRBJ2-1; no clear D. The CDR3 contains 17 residues. Trimming shortened V by 6 bases and J by 7 bases, and 25 bases separated the two germline ends. Per germline, CDR1 MDHEN and CDR2 SYDVKM. CDR3 residues: CASSSPLGQVGGNEQFF. In DNA form, the CDR3 reads TGTGCCAGCAGCTCACCCCTAGGGCAGGTTGGTGGAAATGAGCAGTTCTTC.

The CDR3 loop reads CASSLSAGRQPQHF. CDR3 coding DNA: TGTGCCAGCAGCTTGTCGGCGGGGCGGCAGCCCCAGCATTTT. The chain couples TRBV5-6 to TRBJ1-5; the D gene is possibly TRBD1 (5 bases). The CDR3 contains 14 residues. The ends were cut back, 1 base at V and 7 bases at J, with 12 bases in the middle. Germline CDR1 and CDR2: SGHDT and YYEEEE.

The chain links TRBV6-6 to TRBJ1-3; no clear D. This CDR3 spans 16 amino acids. Germline V gene sequence: CDR1 MNHNY, CDR2 SVGAGI (reference sequence). With 2 bases removed from V and 11 bases from J, the gap between germline ends came to 22 bases. The DNA for the CDR3 is TGTGCCAGCAGTTACCGGCTGTCAGGCTCGACGGTCTCCATATATTTT. Amino acid sequence: CASSYRLSGSTVSIYF.

The J gene is TRBJ1-4, the V gene TRBV7-2; D is undetermined. This CDR3 region has 14 residues. Deletions cut 2 bases from V and 8 bases from J, with 12 bases between. Germline V CDR1 and CDR2: SGHTA, FQGNSA. CDR3 bases: TGTGCCAGCAGCTTATCTGGGCCCAACGAAAAACTGTTTTTT. Its protein product is CASSLSGPNEKLFF.

The V call is TRBV10-3, the J call TRBJ1-1, with D hard to call. Germline CDR1 ENHRY, CDR2 SYGVKD. Deletions cut 3 bases from V and 1 base from J, with 6 bases between. The CDR3 sequence is 13 residues long. CDR3 in DNA: TGTGCCATCAGTGAACAGCAGAACACTGAAGCTTTCTTT. Its protein is CAISEQQNTEAFF.

This rearrangement joins TRBV28 to TRBJ2-4; D may correspond to TRBD1 or TRBD2 (5 bases each). The germline V gene has CDR1 MDHEN and CDR2 SYDVKM. Deletions cut 8 bases from V and 10 bases from J, with 24 bases between. This CDR3 has 15 residues. The CDR3 loop is CASLRQTPQTKIQYF. The DNA for the CDR3 is TGTGCCAGCCTCAGACAGACCCCCCAGACTAAGATTCAGTACTTC.

V is TRBV28 and J is TRBJ1-4, with 8 nucleotides matching TRBD1. The CDR3 loop spans 17 amino acids. Unmatched junction bases numbered 9, after V lost 2 bases and J lost 4 bases. Germline CDR1 is MDHEN and CDR2 is SYDVKM. The CDR3 reads CASSLMGRGLGNEKLFF. In nucleotides, the CDR3 is TGTGCCAGCAGTTTAATGGGCAGGGGGCTGGGTAATGAAAAACTGTTTTTT.

The gene calls are TRBV28 and TRBJ1-5; tentative D call: TRBD1 (6 bases). The CDR3 consists of 13 residues. The V end lost 6 bases, the J end lost 4 bases, and 10 bases lay between the germline ends. Germline lookup yields CDR1 MDHEN and CDR2 SYDVKM. CDR3 DNA: TGTGCCAGCAGGAGGGGGTATAATCAGCCCCAGCATTTT. Translating it yields CASRRGYNQPQHF.

The rearrangement links TRBV30 to TRBJ1-2; D uncertain. The V gene's germline CDR1 is GTSNPN and CDR2 SVGIG (reference sequence). The CDR3 runs to 12 residues. V gave up 5 bases and J gave up 1 base, with 8 bases separating them. The CDR3 region is CAWGKGNYGYTF. The CDR3 nucleotides read TGTGCCTGGGGCAAGGGTAACTATGGCTACACCTTC. The full variable domain, completed using reference TRBV30 and TRBJ1-2, is SQTIHQWPATLVQPVGSPLSLECTVEGTSNPNLYWYRQAAGRGLQLLFYSVGIGQISSEVPQNLSASRPQDRQFILSSKKLLLSDSGFYLCAWGKGNYGYTFGSGTRLTVV.

The chain links TRBV5-1 to TRBJ1-2; D might be TRBD1 (5 bases). Per the germline V gene, CDR1 is SGHRS and CDR2 is YFSETQ. There are 13 residues in the CDR3. V shed 4 bases and J shed 8 bases, with 15 bases lying between them. As DNA, the CDR3 is TGCGCCAGCAGCCTAGTCGACAGTAGAGGCTACACCTTC. This gives the protein CASSLVDSRGYTF.

This chain joins TRBV11-2 and TRBJ2-6, with a weak D call TRBD2 (6 bases). The CDR3 runs 16 residues. The germline V gene encodes CDR1 SGHAT and CDR2 FQNNGV. Trimming removed 1 base at V and 7 bases at J, with 14 bases between. This CDR3 reads CASSLAGVLRANVLTF. CDR3 bases: TGTGCCAGCAGCTTAGCGGGGGTTCTGAGAGCCAACGTCCTGACTTTC.

The chain couples TRBV6-1 to TRBJ1-1; D is undetermined. CDR1 MNHNS and CDR2 SASEGT come from the germline V gene. Trimming shortened V by 4 bases and J by 1 base, and 10 bases separated the two germline ends. This CDR3 is 14 amino acids long. The CDR3 loop is CASSAIGTNTEAFF. DNA of the CDR3: TGTGCCAGCAGTGCGATAGGAACGAACACTGAAGCTTTCTTT.